This T cell receptor beta chain was sequenced during a study of CXCR3-negative and CXCR3-positive naive CD8 T cells. Points from the study as a whole: More hydrophobic TRB CDR3s were found in CXCR3-positive naive cells than in CXCR3-negative naive cells.

With regard to this clonotype: Its specificity is not known.

The study made its TRB cDNA libraries by 5' RACE, adding UMI labels. TCRdb reprocessed the 5' RACE reads and stores each CDR3 protein as one record, lacking DNA. Its table lists roughly 80,000 distinct CDR3 sequences. The CDR3 loop spans 12 amino acids. The germline CDR1 and CDR2 sequences are LGHDT and YNNKEL (reference sequence). The chain is built from TRBV3-1 and TRBJ2-3; without DNA, the TCRdb call of TRBD1 cannot be checked. Input material: naive CXCR3+ CD8+ T cells from blood. Documented subset: CD45RO-CCR7+CD27+CD95- naive CD8+ T cells expressing CXCR3 (TNR3+). The source of this sequence is a human donor in good health. Some clones in this sample may be carry-over from other donors' samples. This CDR3 is CASSQQGKAQYF.